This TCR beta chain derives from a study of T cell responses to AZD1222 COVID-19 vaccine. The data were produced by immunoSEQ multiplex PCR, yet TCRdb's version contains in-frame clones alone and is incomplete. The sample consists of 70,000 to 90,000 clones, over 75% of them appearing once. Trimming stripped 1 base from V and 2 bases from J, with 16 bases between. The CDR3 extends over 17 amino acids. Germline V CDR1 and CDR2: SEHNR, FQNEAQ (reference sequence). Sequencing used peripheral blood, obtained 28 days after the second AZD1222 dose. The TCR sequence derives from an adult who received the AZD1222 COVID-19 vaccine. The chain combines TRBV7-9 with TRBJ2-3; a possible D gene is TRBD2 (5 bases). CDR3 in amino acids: CASSLVRLAPPTDTQYF. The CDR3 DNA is TGTGCCAGCAGCTTAGTTCGGCTAGCACCCCCCACAGATACGCAGTATTTT.